This TCR beta chain came from a study of shared clonotypes between healthy human individuals. Study details: The donor pool was made up of a couple of women and a few men aged 18 to 49. Study-wide results and caveats: Memory subsets generally showed lower estimated richness than naive subsets.

The CDR3 length is 16 residues. CDR1 SGHDN and CDR2 FVKESK come from the germline V gene. Deletions cut 2 bases from V and 0 bases from J, with 13 bases between. Running of the assay took place at deep level. A roughly 200 ng quantity of DNA, around 30,000 T cell genomes, went into the sorted-subset replicate PCRs. Using immunoSEQ multiplex PCR, the repertoire was profiled, and TCRdb retains in-frame clones only, with some absent. The table includes 1.6 million or so clones, around 97% detected once. Concerning this clone: Its antigen remains unidentified.

This clonotype was obtained from a man under 40 in good health. This sequence joins TRBV14 and TRBJ1-1; D is possibly TRBD1 (5 bases). Sequenced material: naive CD4+ T cells sorted from blood. This sample's subset: CD45RA+ positively selected. The CDR3 DNA is TGTGCCAGCAGCCAATACGAAACAGGCCTGAACACTGAAGCTTTCTTT. Translating it yields CASSQYETGLNTEAFF.